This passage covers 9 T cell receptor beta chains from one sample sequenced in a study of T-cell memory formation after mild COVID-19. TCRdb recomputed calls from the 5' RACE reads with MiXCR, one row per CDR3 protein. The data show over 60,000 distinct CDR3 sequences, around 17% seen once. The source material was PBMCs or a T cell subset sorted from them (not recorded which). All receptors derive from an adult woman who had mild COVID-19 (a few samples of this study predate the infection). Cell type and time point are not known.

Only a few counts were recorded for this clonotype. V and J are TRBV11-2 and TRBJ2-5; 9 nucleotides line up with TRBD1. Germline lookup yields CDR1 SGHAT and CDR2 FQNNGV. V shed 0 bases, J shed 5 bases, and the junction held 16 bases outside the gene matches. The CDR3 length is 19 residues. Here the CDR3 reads CASSLDRWGQQGAMETQYF. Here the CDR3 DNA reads TGTGCCAGCAGCTTAGATAGGTGGGGTCAACAGGGGGCAATGGAGACCCAGTACTTC.

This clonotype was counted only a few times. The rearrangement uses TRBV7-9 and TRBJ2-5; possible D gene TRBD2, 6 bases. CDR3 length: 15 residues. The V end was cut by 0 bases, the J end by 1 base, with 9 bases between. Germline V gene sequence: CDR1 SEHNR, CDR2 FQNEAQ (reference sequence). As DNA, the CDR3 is TGTGCCAGCAGCTTAGCGGGGGACTTCCAAGAGACCCAGTACTTC. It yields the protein CASSLAGDFQETQYF.

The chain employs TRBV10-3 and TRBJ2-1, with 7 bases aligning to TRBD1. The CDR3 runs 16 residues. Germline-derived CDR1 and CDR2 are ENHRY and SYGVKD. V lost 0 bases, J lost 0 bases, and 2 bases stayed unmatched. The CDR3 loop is CAISESTGSSYNEQFF. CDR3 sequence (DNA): TGTGCCATCAGTGAGTCGACAGGGAGCTCCTACAATGAGCAGTTCTTC.

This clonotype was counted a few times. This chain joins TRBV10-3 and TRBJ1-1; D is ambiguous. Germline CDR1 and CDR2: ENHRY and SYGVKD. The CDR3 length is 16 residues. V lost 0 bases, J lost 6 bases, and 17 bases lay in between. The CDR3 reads CAISESSQPGLSEAFF. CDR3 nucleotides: TGTGCCATCAGTGAGTCGTCACAGCCCGGGTTATCTGAAGCTTTCTTT.

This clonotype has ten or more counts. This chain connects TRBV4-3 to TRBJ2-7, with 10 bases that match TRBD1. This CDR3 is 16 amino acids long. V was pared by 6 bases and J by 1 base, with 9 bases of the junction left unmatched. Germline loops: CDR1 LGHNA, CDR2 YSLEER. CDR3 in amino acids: CASSFSGTGESYEQYF. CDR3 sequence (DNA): TGCGCCAGCAGTTTTTCCGGGACAGGGGAATCCTACGAGCAGTACTTC.

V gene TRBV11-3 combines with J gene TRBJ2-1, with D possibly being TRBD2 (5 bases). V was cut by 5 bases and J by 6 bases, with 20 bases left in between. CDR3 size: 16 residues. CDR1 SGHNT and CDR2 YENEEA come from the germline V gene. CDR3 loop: CASSPADRRRSNEQFF. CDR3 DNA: TGTGCCAGCAGCCCAGCCGATAGGAGGAGGAGCAATGAGCAGTTCTTC.

The chain's CDR3 is CASSHASALSRANVLTF. The CDR3 region has the DNA TGTGCCAGCAGCCACGCCTCAGCCCTAAGCAGGGCCAACGTCCTGACTTTC. V gene TRBV9 combines with J gene TRBJ2-6; D not certain. The CDR3 covers 17 residues. V was pared by 4 bases and J by 5 bases, with 19 bases between. CDR1 is SGDLS, CDR2 YYNGEE, per germline.

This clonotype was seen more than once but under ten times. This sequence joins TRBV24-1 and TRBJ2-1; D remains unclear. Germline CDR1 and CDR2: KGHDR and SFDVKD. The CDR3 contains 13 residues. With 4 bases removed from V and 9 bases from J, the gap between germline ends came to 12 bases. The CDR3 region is CATSEIRYGEQFF. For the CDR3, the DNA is TGTGCCACCAGTGAAATTAGGTACGGTGAGCAGTTCTTC.

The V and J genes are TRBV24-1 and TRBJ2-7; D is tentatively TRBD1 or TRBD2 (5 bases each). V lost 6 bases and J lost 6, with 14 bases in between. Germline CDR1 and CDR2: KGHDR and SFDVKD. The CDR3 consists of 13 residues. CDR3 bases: TGTGCCACCAGTTCGGGGACGGGACCCGAGCAGTACTTC. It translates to CATSSGTGPEQYF.